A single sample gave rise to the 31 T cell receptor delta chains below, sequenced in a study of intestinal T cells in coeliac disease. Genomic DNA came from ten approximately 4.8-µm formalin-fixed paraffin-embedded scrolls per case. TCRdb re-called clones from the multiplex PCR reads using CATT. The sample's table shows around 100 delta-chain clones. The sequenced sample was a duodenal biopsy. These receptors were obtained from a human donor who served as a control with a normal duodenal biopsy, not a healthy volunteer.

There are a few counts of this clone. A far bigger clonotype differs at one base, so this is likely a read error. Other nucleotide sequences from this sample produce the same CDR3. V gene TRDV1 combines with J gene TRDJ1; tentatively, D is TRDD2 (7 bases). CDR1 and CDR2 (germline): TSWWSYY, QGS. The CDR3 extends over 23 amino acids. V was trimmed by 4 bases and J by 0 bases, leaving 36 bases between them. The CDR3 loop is CALGGRPPSLFGIWGTDTDKLIF. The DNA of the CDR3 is TGTGCTCTTGGGGGCCGGCCCCCTTCCTTGTTTGGGATCTGGGGAACCGACACCGATAAACTCATCTTT.

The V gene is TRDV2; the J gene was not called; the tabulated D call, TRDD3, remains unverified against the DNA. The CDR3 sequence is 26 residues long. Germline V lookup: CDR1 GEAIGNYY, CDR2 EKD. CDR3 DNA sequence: TGTGCCTGTGACACGGTACTGGGGGATACGCACAGTGCTACAAAACCTACAGAGACCTGTACAAAAACCCTCTTCTTC. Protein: CACDTVLGDTHSATKPTETCTKTLFF.

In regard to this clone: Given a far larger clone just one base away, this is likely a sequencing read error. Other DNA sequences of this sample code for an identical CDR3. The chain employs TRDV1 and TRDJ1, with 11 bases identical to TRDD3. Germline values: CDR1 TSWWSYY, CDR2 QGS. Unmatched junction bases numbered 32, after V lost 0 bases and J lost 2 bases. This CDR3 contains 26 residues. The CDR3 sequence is CALGELGLTKLLDVWGIRSGTDKLIF. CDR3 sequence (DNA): TGTGCTCTTGGGGAACTAGGGCTGACCAAATTATTAGATGTGTGGGGGATACGGTCAGGGACCGATAAACTCATCTTT.

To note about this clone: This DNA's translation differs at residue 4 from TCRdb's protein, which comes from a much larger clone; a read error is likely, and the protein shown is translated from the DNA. The CDR3 sequence: CALRGRPPSLFGIWGTDTDKLIF. CDR3 DNA: TGTGCTCTTAGGGGCCGGCCCCCTTCCTTGTTTGGGATCTGGGGGACCGACACCGATAAACTCATCTTT. V and J are TRDV1 and TRDJ1; a possible D gene is TRDD3 (8 bases). The V gene lost 8 bases and the J gene lost 0 bases, with 40 bases spanning the gap. Germline values: CDR1 TSWWSYY, CDR2 QGS. The CDR3 has 23 residues.

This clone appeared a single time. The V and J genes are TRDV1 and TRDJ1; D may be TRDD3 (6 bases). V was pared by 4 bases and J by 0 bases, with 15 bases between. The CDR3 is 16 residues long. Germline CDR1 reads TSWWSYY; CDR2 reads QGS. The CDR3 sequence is CALGVLGWGYTDKLIF. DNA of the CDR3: TGTGCTCTTGGGGTCTTGGGATGGGGATACACCGATAAACTCATCTTT.

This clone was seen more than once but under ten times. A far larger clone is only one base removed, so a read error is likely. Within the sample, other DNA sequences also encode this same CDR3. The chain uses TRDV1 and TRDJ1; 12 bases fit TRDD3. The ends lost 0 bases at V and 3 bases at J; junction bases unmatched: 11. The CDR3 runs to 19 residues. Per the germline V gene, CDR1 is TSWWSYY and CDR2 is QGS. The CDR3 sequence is CALGELGLPSGGYADKLIF. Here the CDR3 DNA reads TGTGCTCTTGGGGAACTGGGGCTCCCGTCTGGGGGATACGCCGATAAACTCATCTTT.

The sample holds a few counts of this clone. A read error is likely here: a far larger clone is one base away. The CDR3 bases are TGTGCTCTTGGGGGCCGGCCCCCTTCCTTGTTTGGGATCTGGGGGACCGACACCGATAAACGCATCTTT. It encodes CALGGRPPSLFGIWGTDTDKRIF. The V and J genes are TRDV1 and TRDJ1; TRDD3 is a possible D gene (8 bases). This CDR3 spans 23 amino acids. Germline V gives CDR1 TSWWSYY, CDR2 QGS.

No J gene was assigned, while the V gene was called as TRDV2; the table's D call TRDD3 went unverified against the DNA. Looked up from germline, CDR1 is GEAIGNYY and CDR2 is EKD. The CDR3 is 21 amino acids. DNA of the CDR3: TGTGCCTGTGGCCCAACTGGGGGATACGCACAGTGCTACAAAACCTACAGAGACCTCTTCTTC. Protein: CACGPTGGYAQCYKTYRDLFF.

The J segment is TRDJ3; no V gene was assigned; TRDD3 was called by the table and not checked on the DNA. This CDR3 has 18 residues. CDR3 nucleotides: TGTGCCTCTGGGGACTGGGGGGGAAGCTCCTGGGACACCCGACAGATGTTTTTC. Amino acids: CASGDWGGSSWDTRQMFF.

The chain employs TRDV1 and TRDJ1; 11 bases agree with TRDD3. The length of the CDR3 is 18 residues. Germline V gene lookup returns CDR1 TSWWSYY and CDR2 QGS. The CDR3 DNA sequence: TGTGCCCTCAAACTTCAGATCTGGGGGATACAGGCCACCGATAAACTCATCTTT. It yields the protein CALKLQIWGIQATDKLIF.

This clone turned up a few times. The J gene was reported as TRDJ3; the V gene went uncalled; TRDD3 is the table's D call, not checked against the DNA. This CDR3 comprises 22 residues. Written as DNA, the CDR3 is TGTGCTTCATTGTGCCTCCCAGGGGACTGGGGGGGAAGCTCCTGGGACACCCGACAGATGTTTTTC. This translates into CASLCLPGDWGGSSWDTRQMFF.

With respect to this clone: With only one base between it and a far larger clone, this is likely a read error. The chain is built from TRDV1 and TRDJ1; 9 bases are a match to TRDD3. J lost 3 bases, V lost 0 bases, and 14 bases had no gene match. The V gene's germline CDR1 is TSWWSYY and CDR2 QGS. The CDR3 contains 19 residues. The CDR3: CALGELGLPSGGCADKLIF. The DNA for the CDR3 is TGTGCTCTTGGGGAACTAGGGCTCCCGTCTGGGGGATGCGCCGATAAACTCATCTTT.

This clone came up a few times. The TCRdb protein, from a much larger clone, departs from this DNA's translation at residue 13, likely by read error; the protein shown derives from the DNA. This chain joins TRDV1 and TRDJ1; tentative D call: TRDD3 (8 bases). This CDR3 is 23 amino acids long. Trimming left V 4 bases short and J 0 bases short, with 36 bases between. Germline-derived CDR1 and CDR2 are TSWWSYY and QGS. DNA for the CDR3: TGTGCTCTTGGGGGCCGGCCCCCTTCCTTGTTTGGGGTCTGGGGGACCGACACCGATAAACTCATCTTT. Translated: CALGGRPPSLFGVWGTDTDKLIF.

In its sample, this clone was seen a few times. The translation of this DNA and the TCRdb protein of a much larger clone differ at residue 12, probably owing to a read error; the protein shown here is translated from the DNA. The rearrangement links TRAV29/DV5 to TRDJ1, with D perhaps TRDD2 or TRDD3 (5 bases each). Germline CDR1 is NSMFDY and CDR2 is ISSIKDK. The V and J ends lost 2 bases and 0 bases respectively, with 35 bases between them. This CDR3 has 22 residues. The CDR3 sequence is CAARGTYKPVLEETRDTDKLIF. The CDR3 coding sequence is TGTGCAGCAAGAGGGACCTACAAGCCTGTACTGGAGGAAACGCGCGACACCGATAAACTCATCTTT. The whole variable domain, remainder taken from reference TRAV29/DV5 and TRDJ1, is DQQVKQNSPSLSVQEGRISILNCDYTNSMFDYFLWYKKYPAEGPTFLISISSIKDKNEDGRFTVFLNKSAKHLSLHIVPSQPGDSAVYFCAARGTYKPVLEETRDTDKLIFGKGTRVTVEP.

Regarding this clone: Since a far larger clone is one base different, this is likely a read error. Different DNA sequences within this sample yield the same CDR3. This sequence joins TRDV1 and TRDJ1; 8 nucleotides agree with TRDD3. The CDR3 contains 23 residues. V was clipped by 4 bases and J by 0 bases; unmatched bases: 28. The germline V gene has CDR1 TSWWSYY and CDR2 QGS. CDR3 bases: TGTGCTCTTGGGGGCCGGCCCCCTTCCCTGTTTGGGATCTGGGGGACCGACACCGATAAACTCATCTTT. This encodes CALGGRPPSLFGIWGTDTDKLIF.

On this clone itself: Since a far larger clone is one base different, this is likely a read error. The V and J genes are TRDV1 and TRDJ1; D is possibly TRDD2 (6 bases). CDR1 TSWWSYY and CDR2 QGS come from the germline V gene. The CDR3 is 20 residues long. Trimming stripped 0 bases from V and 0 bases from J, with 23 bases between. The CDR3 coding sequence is TGTGCTCTTGGGGAACTAGGTCCTACTCTGGGAGCACCGTACACCGATAAACTCATCTTT. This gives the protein CALGELGPTLGAPYTDKLIF.

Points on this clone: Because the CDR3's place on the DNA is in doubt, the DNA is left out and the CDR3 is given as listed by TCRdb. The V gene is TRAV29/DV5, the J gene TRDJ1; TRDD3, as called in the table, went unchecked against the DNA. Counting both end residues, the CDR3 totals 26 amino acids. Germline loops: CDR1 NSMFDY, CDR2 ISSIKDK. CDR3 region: CSVLLCSKRDLQACTGETRDTDKLIF.

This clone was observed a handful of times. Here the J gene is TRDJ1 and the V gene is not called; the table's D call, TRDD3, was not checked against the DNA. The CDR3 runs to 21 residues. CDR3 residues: CASLCLRVNWGRRFLSDKLIF. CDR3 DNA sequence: TGTGCTTCATTGTGCCTTCGGGTTAACTGGGGGCGTCGTTTTCTTAGCGATAAACTCATCTTT.

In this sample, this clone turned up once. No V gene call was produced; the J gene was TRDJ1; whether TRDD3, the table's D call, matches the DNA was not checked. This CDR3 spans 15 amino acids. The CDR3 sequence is CSHRRGEIYTDKLIF. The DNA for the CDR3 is TGTTCCCACCGAAGGGGGGAGATCTACACCGATAAACTCATCTTT.

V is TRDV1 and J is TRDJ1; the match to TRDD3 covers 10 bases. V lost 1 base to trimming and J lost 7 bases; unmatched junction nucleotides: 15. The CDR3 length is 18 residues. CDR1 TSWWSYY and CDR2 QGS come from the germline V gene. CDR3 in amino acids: CALGEPPPLYWGMSKLIF. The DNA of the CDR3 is TGTGCTCTTGGGGAACCCCCTCCCTTGTACTGGGGGATGAGTAAACTCATCTTT.

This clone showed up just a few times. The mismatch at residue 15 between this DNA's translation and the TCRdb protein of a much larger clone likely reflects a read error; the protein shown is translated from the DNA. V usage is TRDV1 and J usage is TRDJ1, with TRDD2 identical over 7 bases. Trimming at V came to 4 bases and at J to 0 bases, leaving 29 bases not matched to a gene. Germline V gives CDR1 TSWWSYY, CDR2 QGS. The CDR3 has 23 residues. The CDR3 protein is CALGGRPPSLFGIWRTDTDKLIF. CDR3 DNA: TGTGCTCTTGGGGGCCGGCCCCCTTCCTTGTTTGGGATCTGGAGGACCGACACCGATAAACTCATCTTT.

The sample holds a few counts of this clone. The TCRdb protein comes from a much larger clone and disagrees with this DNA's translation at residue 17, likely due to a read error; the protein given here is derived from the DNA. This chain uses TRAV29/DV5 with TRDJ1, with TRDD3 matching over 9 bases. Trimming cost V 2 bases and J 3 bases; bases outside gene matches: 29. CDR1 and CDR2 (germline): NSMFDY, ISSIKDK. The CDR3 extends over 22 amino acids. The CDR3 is CAARGTYKPVLGETRDADKLIF. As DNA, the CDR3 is TGTGCAGCAAGAGGGACCTACAAGCCTGTACTGGGGGAAACGCGCGACGCCGATAAACTCATCTTT.

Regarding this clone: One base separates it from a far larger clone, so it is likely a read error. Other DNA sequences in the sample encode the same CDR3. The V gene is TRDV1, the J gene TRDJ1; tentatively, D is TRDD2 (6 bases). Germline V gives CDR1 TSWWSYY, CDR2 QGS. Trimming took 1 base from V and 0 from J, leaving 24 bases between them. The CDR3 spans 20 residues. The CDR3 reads CALGEQGPTLGAPYTDKLIF. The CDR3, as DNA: TGTGCTCTTGGGGAACAAGGTCCTACTCTGGGAGCACCATACACCGATAAACTCATCTTT.

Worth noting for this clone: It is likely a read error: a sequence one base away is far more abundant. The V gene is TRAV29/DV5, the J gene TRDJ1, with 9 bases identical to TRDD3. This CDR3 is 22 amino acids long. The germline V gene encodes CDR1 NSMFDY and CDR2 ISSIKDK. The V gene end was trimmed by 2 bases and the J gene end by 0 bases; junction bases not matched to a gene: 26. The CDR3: CAARGTYRPVLGETRDTDKLIF. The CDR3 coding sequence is TGTGCAGCAAGAGGGACCTACAGGCCTGTACTGGGGGAAACGCGCGACACCGATAAACTCATCTTT. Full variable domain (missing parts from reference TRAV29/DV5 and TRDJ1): DQQVKQNSPSLSVQEGRISILNCDYTNSMFDYFLWYKKYPAEGPTFLISISSIKDKNEDGRFTVFLNKSAKHLSLHIVPSQPGDSAVYFCAARGTYRPVLGETRDTDKLIFGKGTRVTVEP.

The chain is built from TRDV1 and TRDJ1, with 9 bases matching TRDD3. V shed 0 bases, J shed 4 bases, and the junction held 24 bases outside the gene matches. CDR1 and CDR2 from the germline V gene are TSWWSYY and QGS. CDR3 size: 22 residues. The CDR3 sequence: CALGELILPPYWGTTGHDKLIF. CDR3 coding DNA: TGTGCTCTTGGGGAACTCATCCTACCCCCCTACTGGGGGACAACGGGTCACGATAAACTCATCTTT.

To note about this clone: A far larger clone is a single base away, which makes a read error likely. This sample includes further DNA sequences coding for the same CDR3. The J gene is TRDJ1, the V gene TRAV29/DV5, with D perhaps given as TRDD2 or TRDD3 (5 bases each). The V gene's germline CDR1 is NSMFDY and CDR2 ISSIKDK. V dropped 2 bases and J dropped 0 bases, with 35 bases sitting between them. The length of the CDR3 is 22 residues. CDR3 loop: CAARGTYKPVLGETRDTDKLIF. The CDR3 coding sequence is TGTGCAGCAAGAGGGACCTACAAGCCTGTACTAGGGGAAACGCGCGACACCGATAAACTCATCTTT.

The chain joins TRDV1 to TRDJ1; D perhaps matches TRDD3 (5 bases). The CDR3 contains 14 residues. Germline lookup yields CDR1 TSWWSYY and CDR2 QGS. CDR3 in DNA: TGTGCACCCAACTCGGGGACCGACACCGATAAACTCATCTTT. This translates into CAPNSGTDTDKLIF.

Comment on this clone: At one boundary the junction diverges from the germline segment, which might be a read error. In DNA, the CDR3 is TGTTCCTGTGTTCCCACCGAAGGGGGGGAGATCTACACCGATAAACTCATCTTT. Protein product: CSCVPTEGGEIYTDKLIF. The gene calls are TRDV2 and TRDJ1; D may be TRDD3 (6 bases). The CDR3 contains 18 residues. Germline V CDR1 and CDR2: GEAIGNYY, EKD.

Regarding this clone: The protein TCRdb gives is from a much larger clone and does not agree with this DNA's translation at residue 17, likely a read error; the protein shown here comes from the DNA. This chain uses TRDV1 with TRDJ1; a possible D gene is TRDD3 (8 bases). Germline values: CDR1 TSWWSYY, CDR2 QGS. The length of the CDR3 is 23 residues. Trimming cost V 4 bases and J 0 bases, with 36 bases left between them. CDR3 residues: CALGGRPPSLFGIWGTNTDKLIF. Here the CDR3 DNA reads TGTGCTCTTGGGGGCCGGCCCCCTTCCTTGTTTGGGATCTGGGGGACCAACACCGATAAACTCATCTTT.

The CDR3 protein is CALGGRPPSLFGIHAGTYTDKLIF. Written as DNA, the CDR3 is TGTGCTCTTGGGGGCCGGCCCCCTTCCTTGTTTGGGATTCACGCGGGGACTTACACCGATAAACTCATCTTT. The rearrangement uses TRDV1 and TRDJ1; 7 positions match TRDD2. There are 24 residues in the CDR3. Losses at the gene ends were 4 bases for V and 0 bases for J; bases not matched to a gene: 32. Germline V gene data show CDR1 as TSWWSYY and CDR2 as QGS.

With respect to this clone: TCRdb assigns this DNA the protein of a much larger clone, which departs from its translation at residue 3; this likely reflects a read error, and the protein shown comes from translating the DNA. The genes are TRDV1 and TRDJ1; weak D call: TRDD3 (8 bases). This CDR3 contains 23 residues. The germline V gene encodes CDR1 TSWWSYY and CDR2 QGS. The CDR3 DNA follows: TGTGCTCCTGGGGGCCGGCCCCCTTCCTTGTTTGGGATCTGGGGGACCGACACCGATAAACTCATCTTT. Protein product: CAPGGRPPSLFGIWGTDTDKLIF.